This passage covers 7 T cell receptor beta chains from one sample sequenced in a study of blood T cell repertoires in COVID-19. TCRdb's copy holds only in-frame clones and misses some; the assay was immunoSEQ multiplex PCR. The profile covers some 200,000 clones, with more than 80% appearing a single time and about 10% taken by the ten largest. Material for sequencing was peripheral blood. These receptors were taken from a woman aged 40 to 50 with COVID-19, enrolled during active disease.

This clone was counted between two and nine times. The chain is built from TRBV28 and TRBJ2-7; weak D call: TRBD2 (6 bases). The CDR3 extends over 17 amino acids. Germline CDR1 MDHEN, CDR2 SYDVKM. Trimming took off 5 bases at V and 0 bases at J, with 20 bases between the two ends. CDR3 residues: CASSPPLGTENSYEQYF. CDR3 nucleotides: TGTGCCAGCAGTCCCCCTTTAGGGACTGAGAACTCCTACGAGCAGTACTTC. Full variable domain (rest looked up from reference TRBV28 and TRBJ2-7): DVKVTQSSRYLVKRTGEKVFLECVQDMDHENMFWYRQDPGLGLRLIYFSYDVKMKEKGDIPEGYSVSREKKERFSLILESASTNQTSMYLCASSPPLGTENSYEQYFGPGTRLTVT.

The chain links TRBV6-5 to TRBJ2-2, with 8 nucleotides matching TRBD2. The germline V gene encodes CDR1 MNHEY and CDR2 SVGAGI. The length of the CDR3 is 15 residues. With V trimmed by 0 bases and J by 10 bases, 7 bases remained unmatched. In DNA form, the CDR3 reads TGTGCCAGCAGTTACTCCGCGGGGGGAGTAGAGGAGCTGTTTTTT. It encodes CASSYSAGGVEELFF.

The chain has TRBV24-1 and TRBJ2-5; TRBD1 is a possible D gene (6 bases). V was pared by 4 bases and J by 7 bases, with 18 bases between. From germline, CDR1 is KGHDR and CDR2 SFDVKD. The CDR3 runs 15 residues. The CDR3 region is CATSETTGTRGTQYF. CDR3 in DNA: TGTGCCACCAGTGAGACGACGGGCACCAGGGGGACCCAGTACTTC.

The rearrangement joins TRBV3-1 (or the pseudogene TRBV3-2) to TRBJ2-7; a weak D match, TRBD1 (5 bases). The CDR3 contains 12 residues. Trimming left V 1 base short and J 4 bases short, with 5 bases between. Germline V gene lookup returns CDR1 LGHDT and CDR2 YNNKEL (reference sequence). CDR3 sequence reads: CASSQAGYEQYV. Here the CDR3 DNA reads TGTGCCAGCAGCCAAGCAGGGTACGAGCAGTACGTC.

J is TRBJ2-7 and V is TRBV27; 7 bases align to TRBD2. This CDR3 contains 14 residues. Germline values: CDR1 MNHEY, CDR2 SMNVEV (reference sequence). The junction had 3 bases not matched to a gene; V was cut back by 2 bases and J by 2 bases. CDR3 DNA sequence: TGTGCCAGCAGTTTAGGGAGGGGTACCTACGAGCAGTACGTC. This translates into CASSLGRGTYEQYV.

This chain uses TRBV7-3 with TRBJ2-1, with D unclear. The V gene lost 5 bases and the J gene lost 5 bases, with 4 bases spanning the gap. This CDR3 has 11 residues. The germline gives CDR1 SGHTA, CDR2 FQGTGA. The CDR3 nucleotides are TGTGCCAGCAGCACTAACAATGAGCAGTTCTTC. Protein: CASSTNNEQFF.

The chain joins TRBV2 to TRBJ1-2; D may be TRBD1 (5 bases). V was cut by 4 bases and J by 0 bases, with 12 bases left in between. Per germline, CDR1 SNHLY and CDR2 FYNNEI. The CDR3 runs 15 residues. The chain's CDR3 is CASSGRDAANYGYTF. The CDR3, as DNA: TGTGCCAGCAGTGGGCGGGACGCTGCTAACTATGGCTACACCTTC.